These T cell receptor beta chains were read from a single sample in a study of CD8 T cells in ankylosing spondylitis. MiXCR, applied by TCRdb to the 5' RACE reads, yields one record per CDR3 protein. The repertoire has around 540,000 distinct CDR3 sequences, approximately 12% of them found once; the top ten carry nearly 7%. Material: blood, either unsorted or a sorted T cell fraction (not recorded which). The receptors were gathered from a male donor with ankylosing spondylitis. Each CDR3 is given with its conserved first and last residue. D genes are given only for firm matches. Clone size is given as once, few or many counts, or a class when the clone is expanded.

abundance,d_gene,v_gene,j_gene,CDR3aa,CDR3nt
few,NA,TRBV7-9,TRBJ2-1,CASSLMGQGYNEQFF,TGTGCCAGCAGCTTAATGGGGCAGGGTTACAATGAGCAGTTCTTC
few,TRBD2,TRBV30,TRBJ2-1,CAWTSGSGNEQFF,TGTGCCTGGACTAGCGGGAGTGGAAATGAGCAGTTCTTC
few,NA,TRBV28,TRBJ2-1,CASSIRRGSAPYNEQFF,TGTGCCAGCAGTATCCGCAGGGGTAGCGCCCCTTACAATGAGCAGTTCTTC
many,TRBD2,TRBV29-1,TRBJ2-2,CSVKREANTGELFF,TGCAGCGTGAAGCGGGAAGCGAACACCGGGGAGCTGTTTTTT
many,NA,TRBV6-1,TRBJ2-7,CASSGIYEQYF,TGTGCCAGCAGTGGTATTTACGAGCAGTACTTC
many,TRBD2,TRBV5-4,TRBJ2-7,CASSPERELEQYF,TGTGCCAGCAGCCCGGAGCGGGAACTCGAGCAGTACTTC
few,NA,TRBV30,TRBJ1-1,CAWSLFLNTEAFF,TGTGCCTGGAGTTTGTTCTTGAACACTGAAGCTTTCTTT
many,NA,TRBV5-1,TRBJ2-5,CASSFDIQETQYF,TGCGCCAGCAGCTTCGACATCCAAGAGACCCAGTACTTC
once,NA,TRBV18,TRBJ2-7,CASSPGGASYEQYF,TGTGCCAGCTCACCAGGGGGCGCGTCCTACGAGCAGTACTTC
few,NA,TRBV5-1,TRBJ1-1,CASSLTPQRDTEAFF,TGCGCCAGCAGCTTGACGCCTCAGCGGGACACTGAAGCTTTCTTT